Included here is one T cell receptor beta chain sequence, with context. The data originate from a study of PD-L1 blockade in urothelial cancer. TCRdb's table, derived via immunoSEQ multiplex PCR, lists solely in-frame clones and lacks some. Among tens of thousands of clones, 75% to 90% were seen once, and the ten largest hold 4.5% to 6.5%. Germline V CDR1 and CDR2: SGHVS, FQNEAQ. The CDR3 length is 18 residues. With V trimmed by 6 bases and J by 1 base, 9 bases remained unmatched. Sequenced material: PBMCs, taken around atezolizumab (anti-PD-L1) treatment. This chain connects TRBV7-8 to TRBJ2-3, with TRBD2 matching 14 bases. The clonotype was recovered from a woman between 70 and 85 years old with urothelial cancer. The CDR3 region is CASSRGLAGGRRTDTQYF. As DNA, the CDR3 is TGTGCCAGCAGTCGAGGACTAGCGGGGGGCCGTCGCACAGATACGCAGTATTTT. Full variable domain (remainder filled in from reference TRBV7-8 and TRBJ2-3): GAGVSQSPRYKVAKRGQDVALRCDPISGHVSLFWYQQALGQGPEFLTYFQNEAQLDKSGLPSDRFFAERPEGSVSTLKIQRTQQEDSAVYLCASSRGLAGGRRTDTQYFGPGTRLTVL.